The 16 T cell receptor beta chains presented below share a single source sample, sequenced in a study of neurological immune-mediated disorders. TCRdb re-analysed the 5' RACE reads in MiXCR, keeping a single row per CDR3 protein. The table has roughly 25,000 distinct CDR3 sequences, 2% to 2.5% seen once. Sequencing input: PBMCs. These receptors came from a woman aged 45-65 years with multiple sclerosis.

This clonotype was observed at least ten times. This chain joins TRBV7-2 and TRBJ2-4; D remains unclear. Germline CDR1 SGHTA, CDR2 FQGNSA. This CDR3 contains 14 residues. With 1 base removed from V and 5 bases from J, the gap between germline ends came to 9 bases. CDR3 protein: CASSLGGWENIQYF. The CDR3 bases are TGTGCCAGCAGCTTAGGGGGTTGGGAAAACATTCAGTACTTC.

Many counts were recorded for this clonotype. This chain joins TRBV6-4 and TRBJ1-1, with D uncertain. Germline V gives CDR1 MRHNA, CDR2 SNTAGT. V lost 6 bases and J lost 0, with 8 bases in between. The CDR3 loop spans 13 amino acids. CDR3 amino acids: CASSVEMNTEAFF. The CDR3, as DNA: TGTGCCAGCAGCGTAGAAATGAACACTGAAGCTTTCTTT.

This sequence joins TRBV5-1 and TRBJ1-5; tentative D call: TRBD1 (5 bases). Trimming took off 1 base at V and 6 bases at J, with 11 bases between the two ends. The CDR3 extends over 14 amino acids. Germline V gene sequence: CDR1 SGHRS, CDR2 YFSETQ. The CDR3 DNA reads TGCGCCAGCAGCTTGTCCCCGACAGCTCAGCCCCAGCATTTT. Its translation is CASSLSPTAQPQHF.

This clonotype was seen repeatedly, ten times or more. This chain joins TRBV28 and TRBJ2-3, with a tentative D call TRBD1 (5 bases). With 6 bases removed from V and 5 bases from J, the gap between germline ends came to 9 bases. The CDR3 runs 12 residues. Germline CDR1 and CDR2: MDHEN and SYDVKM. The CDR3 region is CASRSGIDTQYF. The DNA of the CDR3 is TGTGCCAGCAGGTCAGGGATAGATACGCAGTATTTT. The whole variable domain, filled in from reference TRBV28 and TRBJ2-3, reads DVKVTQSSRYLVKRTGEKVFLECVQDMDHENMFWYRQDPGLGLRLIYFSYDVKMKEKGDIPEGYSVSREKKERFSLILESASTNQTSMYLCASRSGIDTQYFGPGTRLTVL.

This clonotype is medium-sized. The J gene is TRBJ2-7, the V gene TRBV5-1, with D maybe TRBD2 (5 bases). This CDR3 contains 14 residues. CDR1 and CDR2 from the germline V gene are SGHRS and YFSETQ. Trimming pared 4 bases from V and 5 bases from J, leaving 16 bases between. Here the CDR3 reads CASSKGPPGNEQYF. In nucleotides, the CDR3 is TGCGCCAGCAGCAAGGGCCCTCCGGGGAACGAGCAGTACTTC.

This clonotype was recorded many times. The J gene is TRBJ2-2, the V gene TRBV11-1; maybe TRBD2 (5 bases). Germline lookup yields CDR1 SGHAT and CDR2 FQDESV (reference sequence). The CDR3 runs to 16 residues. Trimming left V 2 bases short and J 6 bases short, with 16 bases between. CDR3 sequence (DNA): TGTGCCAGCAGCTTAAGTTCATCAGTGGGAGCCGGGGAGCTGTTTTTT. This translates into CASSLSSSVGAGELFF.

This clonotype occurred a few times. The junction departs from germline at one end; a sequencing error may be responsible. The chain employs TRBV14 and TRBJ2-7, with TRBD1 as a possible D gene (5 bases). The CDR3 is 20 residues long. Germline CDR1 and CDR2: SGHDN and FVKESK. As DNA, the CDR3 is TGTGCCAGCATCCAAGATTGGTTTTGGTCGACAGCCTCAGCTGACTCCGAGCAGTACTTC. Translating it yields CASIQDWFWSTASADSEQYF.

In this sample, this clonotype turned up many times. The chain carries TRBV7-2 and TRBJ2-5; tentative D call: TRBD1 (6 bases). Germline V gives CDR1 SGHTA, CDR2 FQGNSA. The CDR3 extends over 17 amino acids. The germline V and J ends were trimmed by 7 bases and 2 bases, with 23 bases remaining between them. This CDR3 is CASTSRDTFNVQETQYF. The CDR3, as DNA: TGTGCCAGCACTAGCCGGGACACCTTTAATGTACAAGAGACCCAGTACTTC.

There are many counts of this clonotype. This chain uses TRBV12-3 or TRBV12-4 with TRBJ2-1; TRBD2 aligns across 11 bases. The CDR3 extends over 16 amino acids. V lost 0 bases to trimming and J lost 7 bases; unmatched junction nucleotides: 5. CDR3 protein: CASSLAGLAELNEQFF. The DNA of the CDR3 is TGTGCCAGCAGTTTAGCGGGACTAGCGGAGTTAAATGAGCAGTTCTTC.

This clonotype was observed many times. V is TRBV24-1 and J is TRBJ1-2, with no clear D. V shed 4 bases and J shed 0 bases, with 8 bases lying between them. The CDR3 is 14 residues long. Germline CDR1 reads KGHDR; CDR2 reads SFDVKD. CDR3 DNA sequence: TGTGCCACCAGTGACAGCCCAACTAACTATGGCTACACCTTC. Translated, it gives CATSDSPTNYGYTF.

This clonotype was seen many times. CDR3: CASSLSSGSAPWGQYF. The CDR3 nucleotides read TGCGCCAGCAGCTTGAGTAGCGGGAGCGCTCCTTGGGGTCAGTACTTC. The chain employs TRBV5-1 and TRBJ2-7; TRBD2 agrees at 9 bases. The CDR3 has 16 residues. V was pared by 1 base and J by 10 bases, with 15 bases of the junction left unmatched. Germline CDR1 reads SGHRS; CDR2 reads YFSETQ.

This clonotype was counted many times. This chain uses TRBV14 with TRBJ2-3, with 7 bases matching TRBD1. Germline V gene data show CDR1 as SGHDN and CDR2 as FVKESK. The CDR3 totals 15 residues. J gave up 1 base and V 1 base, and 2 bases lay outside the gene matches. The CDR3 DNA is TGTGCCAGCAGCCAAGGAGGGGGCCGCACAGATACGCAGTATTTT. Translated: CASSQGGGRTDTQYF.

There are many counts of this clonotype. This sequence joins TRBV3-1 and TRBJ2-5, with 7 bases matching TRBD2. V gave up 4 bases and J gave up 4 bases; unmatched junction bases: 6. Germline V lookup: CDR1 LGHDT, CDR2 YNNKEL (reference sequence). The CDR3 contains 14 residues. The CDR3 here is CASSLRLAGETQYF. CDR3 DNA: TGTGCCAGCAGCCTCAGACTAGCTGGAGAGACCCAGTACTTC.

Note on this clonotype: Since no conserved phenylalanine or tryptophan closes the CDR3, a read error is the likely cause. The chain's CDR3 is CASSPVSGDQETQYN. The CDR3, as DNA: TGTGCCAGCAGCCCTGTTAGCGGGGACCAAGAGACCCAGTACAAC. The rearrangement uses TRBV3-1 and TRBJ2-5; the match to TRBD2 covers 8 bases. Germline CDR1 is LGHDT and CDR2 is YNNKEL (reference sequence). The length of the CDR3 is 15 residues. V lost 4 bases to trimming and J lost 0 bases; unmatched junction nucleotides: 4.

This clonotype came up many times. The chain couples TRBV7-2 to TRBJ2-5; the D gene is possibly TRBD2 (5 bases). CDR3 length equals 13 residues. CDR1 SGHTA and CDR2 FQGNSA come from the germline V gene. Trimming took off 5 bases at V and 8 bases at J, with 15 bases between the two ends. In DNA, the CDR3 is TGTGCCAGCAGCGTAACGGGAATTAGAACCCAGTACTTC. Its protein is CASSVTGIRTQYF. Full variable domain (remainder filled in from reference TRBV7-2 and TRBJ2-5): GAGVSQSPSNKVTEKGKDVELRCDPISGHTALYWYRQSLGQGLEFLIYFQGNSAPDKSGLPSDRFSAERTGGSVSTLTIQRTQQEDSAVYLCASSVTGIRTQYFGPGTRLLVL.

The sample holds a few counts of this clonotype. The chain is built from TRBV4-3 and TRBJ1-5; the D is unclear. Germline CDR1 and CDR2: LGHNA and YSLEER. The V gene lost 0 bases and the J gene lost 2 bases, with 5 bases spanning the gap. This CDR3 spans 14 amino acids. CDR3: CASSQDLGNQPQHF. The CDR3 DNA sequence: TGCGCCAGCAGCCAAGATCTCGGCAATCAGCCCCAGCATTTT.